The clone carrying this T cell receptor (beta chain) has more than one count but fewer than ten. Germline-derived CDR1 and CDR2 are SGHRS and YFSETQ. Trimming took 5 bases from V and 7 from J; bases not matched to a gene: 10. The CDR3 extends over 15 amino acids. Unique molecular identifiers were present on the cDNA, and a universal primer site came from template switching. TCRdb itself ran the 5' RACE reads through MiXCR, one entry per CDR3 protein. The repertoire consists of 510,000 or so distinct CDR3 sequences, with around 15% occurring once and the leading ten covering about 0.4%. This sample is drawn from a study of identical twins. This sample also appeared in a second study, on yellow fever vaccine responses in identical twins.

The sequence came from a woman aged 18-30 years in good health. Sequences were obtained from CD4+ T cells sorted from blood. The chain carries TRBV5-1 and TRBJ2-1; 9 nucleotides align to TRBD2. CDR3 sequence: CASRRGTSGLNEQFF. CDR3 DNA sequence: TGCGCCAGCAGGCGGGGAACTAGCGGGCTGAATGAGCAGTTCTTC.